Listed below are T cell receptor beta chains from one sample, sequenced in a study of blood T cell repertoires in COVID-19. Generated by immunoSEQ multiplex PCR, the TCRdb table keeps only in-frame clones and is missing some. The sample records about 280,000 clones, approximately 83% being singletons. Sequencing was performed on peripheral blood. Source of these receptors: a human donor in a cohort sampled during active COVID-19. Both conserved end residues are part of each CDR3. A D gene is named only where the DNA matches it firmly. Size tells how often a clone was seen (once, few, many) or the class of an expanded clone, and some rows leave it out.

D gene,CDR3 length,J gene,clone size,V gene,CDR3 protein,CDR3 DNA
NA,14,TRBJ2-7,once,TRBV7-2,CASSLGFRNYEQYF,TGTGCCAGCAGCTTAGGGTTCAGGAACTACGAGCAGTACTTC
NA,15,TRBJ1-4,NA,TRBV9,CASSVGLSLNEKLFF,TGTGCCAGCAGCGTAGGTCTGAGCCTTAATGAAAAACTGTTTTTT
TRBD1,14,TRBJ1-1,NA,TRBV5-4,CASSSDRVNTEAFF,TGTGCCAGCAGCTCGGACAGGGTCAACACTGAAGCTTTCTTT
NA,15,TRBJ1-5,NA,TRBV7-9,CASSLGQSSNQPQHF,TGTGCCAGCAGCTTAGGACAATCCAGCAATCAGCCCCAGCATTTT
NA,11,TRBJ1-5,few,TRBV10-1,CASTRGQPQHF,TGCGCCAGCACTAGGGGTCAGCCCCAGCATTTT
NA,13,TRBJ1-3,NA,TRBV14,CASSQAGGNTIYF,TGTGCCAGCAGCCAAGCCGGGGGAAACACCATATATTTT
TRBD1,15,TRBJ1-6,NA,TRBV6-2/TRBV6-3,CASSPTGTGGSPLHF,TGTGCCAGCAGCCCCACCGGGACAGGGGGCTCACCCCTCCACTTT
TRBD2,14,TRBJ2-4,many,TRBV29-1,CSVGSSGSANIQYF,TGCAGCGTTGGATCTAGCGGGAGCGCAAACATTCAGTACTTC
TRBD2,15,TRBJ2-7,NA,TRBV5-1,CASSLGLARRYEQYF,TGCGCCAGCAGCTTGGGACTAGCGCGACGCTACGAGCAGTACTTC
TRBD1,14,TRBJ2-7,NA,TRBV5-4,CASSFKTGIGEQYF,TGTGCCAGCAGCTTTAAGACAGGGATTGGCGAGCAGTACTTC
TRBD1,12,TRBJ1-2,NA,TRBV29-1,CSVGNRGIGYTF,TGCAGCGTGGGGAACAGGGGTATTGGCTACACCTTC
TRBD2,13,TRBJ2-7,NA,TRBV27,CASSWGLDYEQYF,TGTGCCAGCAGTTGGGGACTAGACTACGAGCAGTACTTC
TRBD1,14,TRBJ1-5,NA,TRBV7-9,CASSRTGLNQPQHF,TGTGCCAGCAGCCGGACAGGGCTCAATCAGCCCCAGCATTTT
TRBD2,16,TRBJ2-5,NA,TRBV7-2,CASSLYGLAGEETQYF,TGTGCCAGCAGCTTATACGGACTAGCGGGGGAAGAGACCCAGTACTTC
NA,14,TRBJ1-1,NA,TRBV6-5,CASRQGWANTEAFF,TGTGCCAGCAGACAAGGTTGGGCAAACACTGAAGCTTTCTTT
NA,13,TRBJ2-1,NA,TRBV12-3/TRBV12-4,CASSLREGNEQFF,TGTGCCAGCAGTTTGCGGGAAGGCAATGAGCAGTTCTTC
NA,16,TRBJ1-4,NA,TRBV14,CASSNLRQAAGEKLFF,TGTGCCAGCAGCAACCTTCGACAGGCCGCCGGTGAAAAACTGTTTTTT
NA,13,TRBJ1-5,NA,TRBV7-8,CASSLVPSQPQHF,TGTGCCAGCAGCTTAGTACCGAGTCAGCCCCAGCATTTT
NA,13,TRBJ2-1,NA,TRBV12-3/TRBV12-4,CASSLGLYNEQFF,TGTGCCAGCAGTTTAGGACTTTACAATGAGCAGTTCTTC
NA,14,TRBJ1-1,NA,TRBV7-9,CASTRTVIGTEAFF,TGTGCCAGCACCAGGACAGTCATAGGCACTGAAGCTTTCTTT
NA,15,TRBJ1-5,NA,TRBV5-5,CASSPALHSNQPQHF,TGTGCCAGCAGTCCTGCACTACATAGCAATCAGCCCCAGCATTTT
NA,15,TRBJ1-6,NA,TRBV28,CATRQGLNYNSPLHF,TGTGCGACCCGGCAGGGGCTCAACTATAATTCACCCCTCCACTTT
TRBD2,18,TRBJ2-3,NA,TRBV25-1,CASSPMGVAGRFADTQYF,TGTGCCAGCAGTCCCATGGGGGTAGCGGGCCGTTTTGCAGATACGCAGTATTTT